This passage covers 30 T cell receptor beta chains from one sample sequenced in a study of blood T cell repertoires in COVID-19. TCRdb's copy holds only in-frame clones and misses some; the assay was immunoSEQ multiplex PCR. This table holds approximately 300,000 clones, roughly 83% found once. The specimen was peripheral blood. Receptors were obtained from a woman aged 50 to 65 with acute or convalescent COVID-19.

This chain joins TRBV11-2 and TRBJ1-2; D gene ambiguous. Trimming left V 0 bases short and J 5 bases short, with 16 bases between. Germline CDR1 is SGHAT and CDR2 is FQNNGV. The CDR3 runs 16 residues. The CDR3 nucleotides are TGTGCCAGCAGCTTAGATCTTGTGGGCCCTATGTATGGCTACACCTTC. Its translation is CASSLDLVGPMYGYTF.

This rearrangement joins TRBV5-4 to TRBJ2-7, with D maybe TRBD2 (5 bases). The V end lost 5 bases, the J end lost 0 bases, and 6 bases lay between the germline ends. Germline V gene sequence: CDR1 SGHNT, CDR2 YYREEE (reference sequence). The CDR3 is 12 amino acids. Here the CDR3 DNA reads TGTGCCAGCAGTCGGGACTCCTACGAGCAGTACTTC. Protein product: CASSRDSYEQYF.

The V and J genes are TRBV7-3 and TRBJ1-1, with TRBD1 as a possible D gene (5 bases). In germline, CDR1 is SGHTA, CDR2 FQGTGA. The CDR3 sequence is 15 residues long. Between the trimmed V and J ends, which lost 0 bases and 5 bases, there was a span of 13 bases. The CDR3 DNA sequence: TGTGCCAGCAGCTTAACTCGTCAGGGAAGGACTGAAGCTTTCTTT. As protein: CASSLTRQGRTEAFF.

The CDR3 reads CASSPSGRDQPQHF. CDR3 in DNA: TGTGCCAGCTCACCATCGGGGAGGGATCAGCCCCAGCATTTT. The V and J genes are TRBV18 and TRBJ1-5, with D unresolved. V shed 2 bases and J shed 5 bases, with 10 bases lying between them. The CDR3 extends over 14 amino acids. Germline CDR1 KGHSH, CDR2 LQKENI.

V usage is TRBV3-1 (or the pseudogene TRBV3-2) and J usage is TRBJ2-5; tentatively, D is TRBD1 (5 bases). The CDR3 spans 14 residues. With 0 bases removed from V and 4 bases from J, the gap between germline ends came to 9 bases. Germline V gene lookup returns CDR1 LGHDT and CDR2 YNNKEL (reference sequence). DNA for the CDR3: TGTGCCAGCAGCCAAGACAGGGCCAGAGAGACCCAGTACTTC. It encodes CASSQDRARETQYF.

V is TRBV7-9 and J is TRBJ2-5; 9 bases line up with TRBD2. CDR1 and CDR2 from the germline V gene are SEHNR and FQNEAQ (reference sequence). The CDR3 extends over 15 amino acids. V shed 2 bases and J 5 bases; nucleotides not matched to a gene: 6. CDR3 sequence: CASSLQGTSPETQYF. The CDR3 coding sequence is TGTGCCAGCAGCTTACAAGGGACTAGCCCCGAGACCCAGTACTTC.

In this sample, this clone turned up once. The J gene is TRBJ2-7, the V gene TRBV14; 11 positions match TRBD2. CDR3 size: 15 residues. The V and J ends lost 1 base and 5 bases, in that order; junction bases with no gene match: 4. CDR1 is SGHDN and CDR2 is FVKESK in the germline V gene. In nucleotides, the CDR3 is TGTGCCAGCAGCCAAGGGAGACTAGCGGGAAACGAGCAGTACTTC. Translation gives CASSQGRLAGNEQYF. The full variable domain, with the rest looked up from reference TRBV14 and TRBJ2-7, is EAGVTQFPSHSVIEKGQTVTLRCDPISGHDNLYWYRRVMGKEIKFLLHFVKESKQDESGMPNNRFLAERTGGTYSTLKVQPAELEDSGVYFCASSQGRLAGNEQYFGPGTRLTVT.

The V and J genes are TRBV19 and TRBJ2-5; 8 bases are shared with TRBD2. Losses at the gene ends were 3 bases for V and 4 bases for J; bases not matched to a gene: 4. Germline V gives CDR1 LNHDA, CDR2 SQIVND (reference sequence). CDR3 length equals 14 residues. The chain's CDR3 is CASSISSGSETQYF. CDR3 bases: TGTGCCAGTAGTATTTCTAGCGGGTCAGAGACCCAGTACTTC.

The chain uses TRBV2 and TRBJ2-3; a weak D match, TRBD1 (5 bases). CDR3 length: 15 amino acids. Trimming cost V 5 bases and J 2 bases, with 14 bases left between them. CDR1 and CDR2 from the germline V gene are SNHLY and FYNNEI. CDR3 bases: TGTGCCAGCAGTTCAGGGCAGGGTGACACAGATACGCAGTATTTT. It yields the protein CASSSGQGDTDTQYF.

This chain connects TRBV5-1 to TRBJ1-1, with 8 bases lining up with TRBD1. This CDR3 spans 15 amino acids. V lost 0 bases, J lost 2 bases, and 3 bases stayed unmatched. CDR1 and CDR2 from the germline V gene are SGHRS and YFSETQ. The CDR3 protein is CASSLGTGLNTEAFF. CDR3 in DNA: TGCGCCAGCAGCTTGGGGACAGGGCTAAACACTGAAGCTTTCTTT. The full variable domain, rest sourced from reference TRBV5-1 and TRBJ1-1, is KAGVTQTPRYLIKTRGQQVTLSCSPISGHRSVSWYQQTPGQGLQFLFEYFSETQRNKGNFPGRFSGRQFSNSRSEMNVSTLELGDSALYLCASSLGTGLNTEAFFGQGTRLTVV.

The chain links TRBV18 to TRBJ1-5; the match to TRBD1 covers 7 bases. V dropped 1 base and J dropped 0; count of bases not matched to a gene: 3. Looked up from germline, CDR1 is KGHSH and CDR2 is LQKENI. The CDR3 is 16 residues long. The DNA of the CDR3 is TGTGCCAGCTCACCACAGGGGGCCCATAGCAATCAGCCCCAGCATTTT. Translating gives CASSPQGAHSNQPQHF.

The genes are TRBV28 and TRBJ1-2; D call uncertain. With 2 bases removed from V and 4 bases from J, the gap between germline ends came to 5 bases. Germline loops: CDR1 MDHEN, CDR2 SYDVKM. CDR3 length equals 12 residues. The CDR3 loop reads CASSLALYGYTF. CDR3 DNA sequence: TGTGCCAGCAGTTTAGCGCTCTATGGCTACACCTTC.

In the case of this clone: Sequence at one end of the junction differs from germline and may be a read error. CDR3 in DNA: TGTGCTAGCAGTCGGGGGGTGGGAACCTACAATGAGCAGTTCTTC. Its protein is CASSRGVGTYNEQFF. The rearrangement uses TRBV7-7 and TRBJ2-1; TRBD2 agrees at 7 bases. The CDR3 is made up of 15 amino acids. CDR1 SSHAT and CDR2 FNYEAQ come from the germline V gene (reference sequence).

The V call is TRBV19, the J call TRBJ2-3; D gene uncertain. V was shortened by 1 base and J by 2 bases, with 7 bases between the two germline ends. Germline lookup yields CDR1 LNHDA and CDR2 SQIVND (reference sequence). The CDR3 is made up of 14 amino acids. In nucleotides, the CDR3 is TGTGCCAGTAGTATAGGACAAGCCACAGATACGCAGTATTTT. Its translation: CASSIGQATDTQYF.

CDR3 sequence reads: CASSPGQANTEAFF. The CDR3 coding sequence is TGTGCCAGCAGCCCGGGACAGGCGAACACTGAAGCTTTCTTT. The chain carries TRBV11-3 and TRBJ1-1; 8 bases match TRBD1. The CDR3 has 14 amino acids. The germline gives CDR1 SGHNT, CDR2 YENEEA. Unmatched junction bases numbered 3, after V lost 5 bases and J lost 1 base.

The CDR3 coding sequence is TGTGCCAGCGATTACGCTGGGACTGGCCAGCCCCAGCATTTT. It is translated as CASDYAGTGQPQHF. V gene TRBV2 combines with J gene TRBJ1-5; D may be TRBD1 (5 bases). The CDR3 runs 14 residues. Trimming removed 8 bases at V and 7 bases at J, with 18 bases between. Germline lookup yields CDR1 SNHLY and CDR2 FYNNEI.

This clone was seen just once. The genes are TRBV5-4 and TRBJ2-1; D perhaps matches TRBD2 (5 bases). The germline gives CDR1 SGHNT, CDR2 YYREEE (reference sequence). The CDR3 runs 15 residues. Trimming cost V 4 bases and J 5 bases, with 16 bases left between them. CDR3 coding DNA: TGTGCCAGCAGCCTAACCCCGACTACTCACAATGAGCAGTTCTTC. As protein: CASSLTPTTHNEQFF. Based on the CDR3 plus reference TRBV5-4 and TRBJ2-1, the full variable domain is ETGVTQSPTHLIKTRGQQVTLRCSSQSGHNTVSWYQQALGQGPQFIFQYYREEENGRGNFPPRFSGLQFPNYSSELNVNALELDDSALYLCASSLTPTTHNEQFFGPGTRLTVL.

This clone was recorded only once. V is TRBV9 and J is TRBJ2-7; 10 positions agree with TRBD2. The CDR3 length is 16 residues. V shed 3 bases and J 0 bases; nucleotides not matched to a gene: 6. Germline V lookup: CDR1 SGDLS, CDR2 YYNGEE. The CDR3 spells CASSAQLAGSSYEQYF. Written as DNA, the CDR3 is TGTGCCAGCAGCGCCCAACTAGCGGGGAGCTCCTACGAGCAGTACTTC.

This clone was seen a single time. This CDR3 reads CASSSPGLAGGEQYF. In nucleotides, the CDR3 is TGTGCCAGCAGCTCACCGGGACTAGCGGGAGGCGAGCAGTACTTC. The chain is built from TRBV28 and TRBJ2-7; TRBD2 agrees at 15 bases. Germline CDR1 reads MDHEN; CDR2 reads SYDVKM. The CDR3 contains 15 residues. Trimming at V came to 6 bases and at J to 6 bases, leaving 6 bases not matched to a gene.

The rearrangement uses TRBV19 and TRBJ2-6, with TRBD2 identical over 8 bases. CDR3 length: 19 amino acids. Germline CDR1 LNHDA, CDR2 SQIVND (reference sequence). Trimming removed 7 bases from V and 0 bases from J; junction bases left unmatched: 14. For the CDR3, the DNA is TGTGCCAGTACCAATAAAGCGGGAGTCGGCCGCTCTGGGGCCAACGTCCTGACTTTC. This translates into CASTNKAGVGRSGANVLTF.

The gene calls are TRBV11-2 and TRBJ1-1; 9 nucleotides align to TRBD1. V shed 3 bases, J shed 1 base, and the junction held 0 bases outside the gene matches. This CDR3 is 14 amino acids long. The germline gives CDR1 SGHAT, CDR2 FQNNGV. The CDR3 region is CASSLGQGNTEAFF. The CDR3, as DNA: TGTGCCAGCAGCTTGGGACAGGGGAACACTGAAGCTTTCTTT.

The genes are TRBV7-3 and TRBJ1-1, with 8 positions matching TRBD1. J lost 7 bases, V lost 5 bases, and 6 bases had no gene match. This CDR3 contains 13 residues. Germline V gene data show CDR1 as SGHTA and CDR2 as FQGTGA. DNA for the CDR3: TGTGCCAGCAGCCAAGGCACAGGGGGTGAAGCTTTCTTT. This translates into CASSQGTGGEAFF.

Concerning this clone: The junction departs from the called germline gene at one end, perhaps through a read error. In the same sample, other DNA sequences code for this CDR3. The genes are TRBV7-2 and TRBJ2-3; TRBD2 aligns across 9 bases. The germline V gene has CDR1 SGHTA and CDR2 FQGNSA. The CDR3 totals 15 residues. The CDR3 DNA follows: TGTGCCAGCAGCCTAGCGGGGCTCGGCACAGATACGCAGTATTTT. Its protein product is CASSLAGLGTDTQYF.

This chain links TRBV2 with TRBJ1-1; no reliable D call. Trimming pared 3 bases from V and 7 bases from J, leaving 9 bases between. Germline CDR1 SNHLY, CDR2 FYNNEI. The length of the CDR3 is 12 residues. CDR3 sequence reads: CASSEVAVEAFF. CDR3 sequence (DNA): TGTGCCAGCAGTGAGGTAGCAGTTGAAGCTTTCTTT.

The chain joins TRBV7-9 to TRBJ2-7; D not certain. V shed 4 bases and J shed 2 bases, with 6 bases lying between them. This CDR3 has 12 amino acids. Germline values: CDR1 SEHNR, CDR2 FQNEAQ (reference sequence). CDR3 residues: CASSSDTYEQYF. The CDR3 DNA sequence: TGTGCCAGCAGCTCCGACACCTACGAGCAGTACTTC. The whole variable domain, remainder taken from reference TRBV7-9 and TRBJ2-7, is DTGVSQNPRHKITKRGQNVTFRCDPISEHNRLYWYRQTLGQGPEFLTYFQNEAQLEKSRLLSDRFSAERPKGSFSTLEIQRTEQGDSAMYLCASSSDTYEQYFGPGTRLTVT.

Only a few counts were recorded for this clone. Other DNA sequences in the sample encode the same CDR3. The chain links TRBV28 to TRBJ1-2, with 10 bases that match TRBD1. This CDR3 has 14 residues. The V segment lost 4 bases and the J segment 2 bases; nucleotides outside the gene matches: 1. Germline V gene lookup returns CDR1 MDHEN and CDR2 SYDVKM. The CDR3 nucleotides read TGTGCCAGCAGTTCGGGACAGGGGAACTATGGCTACACCTTC. It codes for CASSSGQGNYGYTF.

The table lists this clone with a few counts. The chain has TRBV2 and TRBJ1-5, with TRBD1 matching over 9 bases. The CDR3 is 15 amino acids. Germline V gene lookup returns CDR1 SNHLY and CDR2 FYNNEI. Trimming took 7 bases from V and 4 from J; bases not matched to a gene: 8. CDR3 in DNA: TGTGCCAGCAACGGTGCGACAGGGGGTAATCAGCCCCAGCATTTT. This codes for CASNGATGGNQPQHF.

V and J are TRBV19 and TRBJ2-2, with D unclear. The V and J ends lost 10 bases and 0 bases respectively, with 18 bases between them. Looked up from germline, CDR1 is LNHDA and CDR2 is SQIVND (reference sequence). The CDR3 covers 16 residues. In DNA, the CDR3 is TGTGCCACCTCGCGGTCGTTAGCCGCGAACACCGGGGAGCTGTTTTTT. This sequence encodes CATSRSLAANTGELFF. Drawing the rest from reference TRBV19 and TRBJ2-2, the complete variable domain is DGGITQSPKYLFRKEGQNVTLSCEQNLNHDAMYWYRQDPGQGLRLIYYSQIVNDFQKGDIAEGYSVSREKKESFPLTVTSAQKNPTAFYLCATSRSLAANTGELFFGEGSRLTVL.

The chain has TRBV7-3 and TRBJ2-1; 9 bases fit TRBD2. Trimming removed 4 bases from V and 5 bases from J; junction bases left unmatched: 9. The CDR3 spans 16 residues. Germline V gene sequence: CDR1 SGHTA, CDR2 FQGTGA. The CDR3: CASSSFGTSRDNEQFF. Here the CDR3 DNA reads TGTGCCAGCAGCTCATTCGGGACTAGCAGAGACAATGAGCAGTTCTTC.

In its sample, this clone was seen once. The DNA for the CDR3 is TGTGCCACCGTGCCCGACATTGCCTACAATGAGCAGTTCTTC. Translation: CATVPDIAYNEQFF. This rearrangement joins TRBV15 to TRBJ2-1; no clear D. The germline V and J ends were trimmed by 8 bases and 2 bases, with 13 bases remaining between them. Germline V CDR1 and CDR2: LNHNV, YYDKDF (reference sequence). This CDR3 has 14 amino acids.